These T cell receptor beta chains were read from a single sample in a study of CD8+ T cells in alopecia areata. Method: immunoSEQ multiplex PCR; TCRdb's copy keeps in-frame clones and lacks some. The top ten hold under 1.5% of the sample, which has a few hundred thousand clones, 67% seen once. Here the sequenced sample was CD4+ T cells sorted from blood, taken at week 0. The source of these receptors is a human donor with alopecia areata. Both conserved end residues are part of each CDR3. The D gene is left open where the match is weak. The size field is filled for only some rows; it gives once, few, many or a size class.

.	TRBV30	.	TRBJ2-2	CAWSARDTGELFF	TGTGCCTGGAGTGCACGCGACACCGGGGAGCTGTTTTTT
.	TRBV9	.	TRBJ2-1	CASSVAGASYNEQFF	TGTGCCAGCAGCGTAGCAGGGGCCTCCTACAATGAGCAGTTCTTC
.	TRBV30	.	TRBJ1-1	CAWSPTFEAFF	TGTGCCTGGAGTCCGACCTTCGAAGCTTTCTTT
.	TRBV7-9	few	TRBJ1-2	CASSLIRDGYTF	TGTGCCAGCAGCTTAATACGGGATGGCTACACCTTC
TRBD1	TRBV7-2	.	TRBJ2-1	CTSSPQGVSYNEQFF	TGTACCAGCAGCCCACAGGGGGTCTCCTACAATGAGCAGTTCTTC
.	TRBV29-1	.	TRBJ2-2	CSGRGGPLNTGELFF	TGCAGCGGCCGTGGGGGGCCCTTAAACACCGGGGAGCTGTTTTTT
TRBD1	TRBV7-9	few	TRBJ2-7	CASSFHGTGEDEQYF	TGTGCCAGCAGCTTCCACGGGACAGGGGAAGACGAGCAGTACTTC
TRBD1	TRBV7-3	.	TRBJ2-1	CASSTTGSSYNEQFF	TGTGCCAGCAGCACGACAGGGAGCTCCTACAATGAGCAGTTCTTC
.	TRBV4-3	.	TRBJ2-7	CASSRGSGGSYEQYF	TGCGCCAGCAGCCGCGGGTCCGGGGGTTCCTACGAGCAGTACTTC
TRBD1	TRBV4-2	.	TRBJ2-3	CASSRTGGGTDTQYF	TGTGCCAGCAGCCGGACAGGGGGAGGCACAGATACGCAGTATTTT
.	TRBV2	.	TRBJ2-5	CASRDFKETQYF	TGTGCCAGCCGGGACTTCAAAGAGACCCAGTACTTC
TRBD2	TRBV6-5	once	TRBJ2-1	CASGAGGPYNEQFF	TGTGCCAGCGGCGCGGGGGGCCCCTACAATGAGCAGTTCTTC
.	TRBV6-6	.	TRBJ2-1	CASSYSIVEQFF	TGTGCCAGCAGTTACTCGATAGTCGAGCAGTTCTTC
.	TRBV14	once	TRBJ2-7	CASSFRDKRSYEQYF	TGTGCCAGCAGCTTCCGGGATAAGAGGTCCTACGAGCAGTACTTC
.	TRBV6-6	.	TRBJ1-5	CASSYSTNNQPQHF	TGTGCCAGCAGTTACTCGACCAATAATCAGCCCCAGCATTTT
.	TRBV5-1	few	TRBJ2-2	CASKLAGVTGELFF	TGCGCCAGCAAGTTGGCAGGGGTGACCGGGGAGCTGTTTTTT
.	TRBV30	few	TRBJ2-2	CAWTFTENGELFF	TGTGCCTGGACCTTCACGGAAAACGGGGAGCTGTTTTTT
.	TRBV30	.	TRBJ1-2	CAWSPMAVNF	TGTGCCTGGAGTCCTATGGCCGTGAATTTC
TRBD1	TRBV11-1	few	TRBJ2-7	CASTPAQDRFYEQYF	TGTGCCAGCACCCCGGCACAGGACAGGTTTTACGAGCAGTACTTC
TRBD1	TRBV7-9	.	TRBJ1-2	CASSRGTGDYGYTF	TGTGCCAGCAGCCGCGGGACAGGGGACTATGGCTACACCTTC
.	TRBV5-4	.	TRBJ1-1	CASSLAGSGNTEAFF	TGTGCCAGCAGCTTGGCCGGTAGTGGGAACACTGAAGCTTTCTTT
TRBD2	TRBV7-2	.	TRBJ2-7	CASSPYGGGPRF	TGTGCCAGCAGTCCTTATGGCGGGGGGCCCCGGTTC
TRBD2	TRBV29-1	.	TRBJ2-3	CSLRDSGGVQDTQYF	TGCAGCTTAAGGGACAGCGGGGGGGTTCAAGATACGCAGTATTTT
TRBD2	TRBV27	few	TRBJ2-1	CASRGLAGQGNEQFF	TGTGCCAGCAGAGGACTAGCGGGGCAGGGGAATGAGCAGTTCTTC
TRBD2	TRBV7-2	.	TRBJ2-1	CASSLGTSGNNEQFF	TGTGCCAGCAGCTTAGGGACTAGCGGTAACAATGAGCAGTTCTTC
TRBD2	TRBV4-2	.	TRBJ2-3	CASSQAAGGPKDTQYF	TGTGCCAGCAGCCAAGCAGCGGGGGGGCCTAAAGATACGCAGTATTTT
TRBD2	TRBV29-1	few	TRBJ2-2	CSVGLAGITGELFF	TGCAGCGTTGGACTAGCGGGAATCACCGGGGAGCTGTTTTTT
.	TRBV27	.	TRBJ1-5	CASSAYRDQPQHF	TGTGCCAGCAGTGCCTACAGGGATCAGCCCCAGCATTTT
.	TRBV6-5	.	TRBJ2-5	CASSTSGGLGQTQYF	TGTGCCAGCAGTACTTCCGGGGGTTTAGGGCAGACCCAGTACTTC
.	TRBV19	.	TRBJ1-2	CASSILYGYTF	TGTGCCAGTAGTATTCTCTATGGCTACACCTTC
.	TRBV7-2	.	TRBJ1-6	CASTLLSGTNSPLHF	TGTGCCAGCACCCTCTTGAGCGGGACTAATTCACCCCTCCACTTT
.	TRBV7-3	few	TRBJ2-2	CASSLWGSNTGELFF	TGTGCCAGCAGCTTATGGGGCAGCAACACCGGGGAGCTGTTTTTT
.	TRBV11-2	.	TRBJ2-7	CASSSHRGNSYEQYF	TGTGCCAGCAGTTCCCACCGGGGGAATTCCTACGAGCAGTACTTC
TRBD1	TRBV6-6	.	TRBJ2-7	CASTSPDRPYEQYF	TGTGCCAGCACCTCCCCGGACAGGCCTTACGAGCAGTACTTC
.	TRBV29-1	few	TRBJ2-3	CSVVKWDTQYF	TGCAGCGTGGTAAAGTGGGATACGCAGTATTTT
.	TRBV6-5	.	TRBJ2-5	CASRPQSGQATQYF	TGTGCCAGCAGACCACAATCCGGTCAAGCGACCCAGTACTTC
.	TRBV5-8	.	TRBJ1-1	CASSLGSLNTEAFF	TGTGCCAGCAGCTTGGGCTCACTGAACACTGAAGCTTTCTTT
.	TRBV9	.	TRBJ2-2	CASSVAANTGELFF	TGTGCCAGCAGCGTAGCGGCGAACACCGGGGAGCTGTTTTTT
.	TRBV4-3	.	TRBJ1-3	CASSQVVGNTIYF	TGCGCCAGCAGCCAAGTGGTAGGAAACACCATATATTTT
.	TRBV5-1	few	TRBJ2-3	CASRASTITDTQYF	TGCGCCAGCAGGGCCTCCACGATCACAGATACGCAGTATTTT
TRBD1	TRBV30	.	TRBJ1-6	CAWSVRTGNNSPLHF	TGTGCCTGGAGTGTCAGGACAGGGAATAATTCACCCCTCCACTTT
.	TRBV6-1	few	TRBJ2-1	CASSEAGGNNEQFF	TGTGCCAGCAGTGAAGCAGGGGGGAACAATGAGCAGTTCTTC
TRBD1	TRBV15	.	TRBJ2-5	CATSGGQQETQYF	TGTGCCACCAGCGGGGGACAGCAAGAGACCCAGTACTTC
.	TRBV7-8	few	TRBJ1-5	CASSLATDQPQHF	TGTGCCAGCAGCTTAGCGACGGATCAGCCCCAGCATTTT
.	TRBV6-1	.	TRBJ2-5	CASSEQRETQYF	TGTGCCAGCAGCGAGCAGCGTGAGACCCAGTACTTC
TRBD1	TRBV29-1	.	TRBJ1-2	CSISGTGEYGYTF	TGCAGCATCTCCGGGACAGGGGAGTATGGCTACACCTTC
.	TRBV15	.	TRBJ2-1	CATSREGDWGNNEQFF	TGTGCCACCAGCAGAGAGGGTGATTGGGGCAACAATGAGCAGTTCTTC
TRBD1	TRBV4-3	.	TRBJ2-7	CASSRATGVEQYF	TGCGCCAGCAGCCGGGCGACAGGGGTCGAGCAGTACTTC
.	TRBV30	.	TRBJ1-2	CAWTQSAYGYTF	TGTGCCTGGACCCAGTCTGCGTATGGCTACACCTTC